The 10 T cell receptor beta chains below come from one sample, sequenced in a study of blood T cells in healthy people across ages. The second PCR ran roughly 6 to 11 cycles with a sample-barcoded 5' primer and J-beta primers. One entry per CDR3 protein, called by TCRdb with MiXCR from the 5' RACE reads. This sample has approximately 1.5 million distinct CDR3 sequences, with roughly 43% found just once. Sequencing was done on a sample of blood. These receptors were collected from a woman younger than 30 in good health.

This clonotype was recorded a few times. J is TRBJ1-1 and V is TRBV20-1; the match to TRBD1 covers 7 bases. CDR1 and CDR2 from the germline V gene are DFQATT and SNEGSKA (reference sequence). Losses at the gene ends were 5 bases for V and 0 bases for J; bases not matched to a gene: 9. The CDR3 has 15 amino acids. The CDR3 spells CSARRTGNMNTEAFF. The CDR3, as DNA: TGCAGTGCTCGGCGGACAGGCAACATGAACACTGAAGCTTTCTTT.

The chain couples TRBV7-2 to TRBJ2-3; TRBD2 is a possible D gene (6 bases). V was trimmed by 1 base and J by 0 bases, leaving 17 bases between them. This CDR3 spans 18 amino acids. Per the germline V gene, CDR1 is SGHTA and CDR2 is FQGNSA. The CDR3 DNA reads TGTGCCAGCAGCTTAGTCTTTGGGTTTGGGACTAGCACAGATACGCAGTATTTT. Its translation: CASSLVFGFGTSTDTQYF.

This clonotype showed up just a few times. The rearrangement links TRBV12-3 or TRBV12-4 to TRBJ2-2; D ambiguous. This CDR3 is 12 amino acids long. The V end was cut by 10 bases, the J end by 3 bases, with 9 bases between. The CDR3 sequence: CATTRDTGELFF. CDR3 DNA: TGTGCCACAACCCGGGACACCGGGGAGCTGTTTTTT.

This clonotype came up a few times. The genes are TRBV20-1 and TRBJ1-2; 7 bases fit TRBD1. The CDR3 extends over 16 amino acids. V trimming: 2 bases; J trimming: 2 bases; junction bases outside the gene matches: 11. In germline, CDR1 is DFQATT, CDR2 SNEGSKA (reference sequence). The CDR3 nucleotides are TGCAGTGCTAGAACCGACAGGGAGATTCGGAACTATGGCTACACCTTC. Its translation: CSARTDREIRNYGYTF.

The rearrangement links TRBV6-6 to TRBJ2-7; D remains unclear. CDR1 is MNHNY and CDR2 is SVGAGI in the germline V gene (reference sequence). The ends were cut back, 5 bases at V and 5 bases at J, with 19 bases in the middle. CDR3 length: 15 residues. CDR3 region: CASSLLSGRTHEQYF. The CDR3 region has the DNA TGTGCCAGCAGTCTCCTTTCCGGCAGGACCCACGAGCAGTACTTC.

As concerns this clonotype: At one end, the junction sequence differs from germline, possibly due to a read error. This sequence joins TRBV2 and TRBJ1-5; possible D gene TRBD1, 6 bases. CDR1 and CDR2 from the germline V gene are SNHLY and FYNNEI. This CDR3 comprises 13 residues. The CDR3 sequence: CASTESGEQPRHF. Here the CDR3 DNA reads TGTGCCAGCACCGAATCAGGGGAACAGCCCCGGCATTTT.

This chain joins TRBV5-1 and TRBJ2-1, with 12 bases aligning to TRBD2. J gave up 7 bases and V 3 bases, and 14 bases lay outside the gene matches. The germline V gene has CDR1 SGHRS and CDR2 YFSETQ. CDR3 length: 18 residues. Written as DNA, the CDR3 is TGCGCCAGCAGCTCATCTCAGACTAGCGGGGGAAGCGGGAATGAGCAGTTCTTC. Translating gives CASSSSQTSGGSGNEQFF.

The table lists this clonotype with a few counts. V and J are TRBV6-6 and TRBJ1-4; D remains unclear. Germline CDR1 is MNHNY and CDR2 is SVGAGI (reference sequence). The CDR3 has 16 amino acids. Trimming took off 2 bases at V and 4 bases at J, with 14 bases between the two ends. The DNA for the CDR3 is TGTGCCAGCAGTTACACTCGTAGAGGGCTTAATGAAAAACTGTTTTTT. Its protein is CASSYTRRGLNEKLFF.

The CDR3 DNA reads as TGTGCCAGTAGCCTACAGCTCAACGATTATATGAACACTGAAGCTTTCTTT. Encoded protein: CASSLQLNDYMNTEAFF. This chain uses TRBV19 with TRBJ1-1; D unresolved. V gave up 6 bases and J gave up 0 bases, with 20 bases separating them. CDR1 is LNHDA, CDR2 SQIVND, per germline (reference sequence). The CDR3 runs 17 residues.

In its sample, this clonotype was seen a few times. This chain links TRBV6-2 or TRBV6-3 with TRBJ2-3; 7 bases fit TRBD2. The germline gives CDR1 MNHEY, CDR2 SVGEGT. This CDR3 contains 17 residues. V lost 0 bases and J lost 2; bases outside the gene matches: 8. The CDR3 sequence is CASSYSITAGVTDTQYF. In DNA form, the CDR3 reads TGTGCCAGCAGTTACTCGATTACGGCGGGGGTCACAGATACGCAGTATTTT.